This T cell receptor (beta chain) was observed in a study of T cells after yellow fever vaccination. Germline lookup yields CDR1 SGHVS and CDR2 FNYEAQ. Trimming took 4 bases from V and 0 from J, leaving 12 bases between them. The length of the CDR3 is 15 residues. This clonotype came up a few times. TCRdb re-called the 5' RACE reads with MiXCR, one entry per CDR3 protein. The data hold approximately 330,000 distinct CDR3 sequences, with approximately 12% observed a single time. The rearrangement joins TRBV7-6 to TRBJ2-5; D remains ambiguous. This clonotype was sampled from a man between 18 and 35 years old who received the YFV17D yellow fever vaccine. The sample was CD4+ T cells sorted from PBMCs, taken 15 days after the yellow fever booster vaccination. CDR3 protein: CASSWANWYQETQYF. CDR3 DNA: TGTGCCAGCAGCTGGGCCAACTGGTACCAAGAGACCCAGTACTTC.